These 7 T cell receptor beta chains were all obtained from the same sample, sequenced in a study of glioma-infiltrating T cells after dendritic cell vaccination. Measured with immunoSEQ multiplex PCR; TCRdb has only the in-frame clones, and not every one. The sample holds 45,000 to 50,000 clones, roughly 85% seen once. The sequencing used blood, collected before dendritic cell vaccination. These receptors came from a human donor with glioblastoma.

The J gene is TRBJ2-4, the V gene TRBV6-5; possible D gene TRBD1, 5 bases. V lost 2 bases and J lost 6, with 17 bases in between. This CDR3 has 16 residues. Germline CDR1 and CDR2: MNHEY and SVGAGI. CDR3 DNA: TGTGCCAGCAGTTACGGACCCAGGGATCCGGCAAACATTCAGTACTTC. Its translation is CASSYGPRDPANIQYF.

The V call is TRBV6-1, the J call TRBJ1-3; D perhaps matches TRBD1 (6 bases). In germline, CDR1 is MNHNS, CDR2 SASEGT. The CDR3 sequence is 14 residues long. Deletions cut 10 bases from V and 0 bases from J, with 13 bases between. CDR3 residues: CATFRGASGNTIYF. CDR3 DNA sequence: TGTGCCACCTTCAGGGGCGCCTCTGGAAACACCATATATTTT.

The chain uses TRBV6-5 and TRBJ2-3, with TRBD1 as a possible D gene (6 bases). The CDR3 spans 15 residues. Trimming pared 8 bases from V and 4 bases from J, leaving 19 bases between. Germline assignment: CDR1 MNHEY and CDR2 SVGAGI. Here the CDR3 reads CASSRGLGVPDTQYF. The CDR3, as DNA: TGTGCCAGCTCCAGGGGTCTTGGGGTGCCAGATACGCAGTATTTT.

V and J are TRBV5-1 and TRBJ2-5; TRBD1 aligns across 7 bases. V dropped 0 bases and J dropped 1; count of bases not matched to a gene: 6. The length of the CDR3 is 16 residues. The V gene's germline CDR1 is SGHRS and CDR2 YFSETQ. As DNA, the CDR3 is TGCGCCAGCAGCTTGGGACAGGGTGTAGGCCAAGAGACCCAGTACTTC. Its protein is CASSLGQGVGQETQYF.

This clone was seen only once. V is TRBV14 and J is TRBJ1-1; 8 bases line up with TRBD1. V lost 4 bases to trimming and J lost 1 base; unmatched junction nucleotides: 8. The length of the CDR3 is 16 residues. Germline V lookup: CDR1 SGHDN, CDR2 FVKESK. The CDR3 nucleotides are TGTGCCAGCAGCCCGAAAGACAGGGGACGGAACACTGAAGCTTTCTTT. This encodes CASSPKDRGRNTEAFF.

This rearrangement joins TRBV19 to TRBJ2-1, with TRBD2 identical over 11 bases. This CDR3 is 15 amino acids long. CDR1 is LNHDA and CDR2 is SQIVND in the germline V gene (reference sequence). V gave up 3 bases and J gave up 4 bases; unmatched junction bases: 2. The CDR3 reads CASSIWTSGYNEQFF. The CDR3 DNA is TGTGCCAGTAGTATCTGGACTAGCGGGTACAATGAGCAGTTCTTC. Looking up the rest from reference TRBV19 and TRBJ2-1 gives the full variable domain: DGGITQSPKYLFRKEGQNVTLSCEQNLNHDAMYWYRQDPGQGLRLIYYSQIVNDFQKGDIAEGYSVSREKKESFPLTVTSAQKNPTAFYLCASSIWTSGYNEQFFGPGTRLTVL.

The rearrangement joins TRBV30 to TRBJ1-5, with D possibly being TRBD1 (6 bases). Germline lookup yields CDR1 GTSNPN and CDR2 SVGIG (reference sequence). CDR3 length: 14 amino acids. Trimming removed 0 bases from V and 5 bases from J, with 11 bases in between. Here the CDR3 reads CAWSVSGGHQPQHF. CDR3 nucleotide sequence: TGTGCCTGGAGTGTATCTGGGGGCCATCAGCCCCAGCATTTT.